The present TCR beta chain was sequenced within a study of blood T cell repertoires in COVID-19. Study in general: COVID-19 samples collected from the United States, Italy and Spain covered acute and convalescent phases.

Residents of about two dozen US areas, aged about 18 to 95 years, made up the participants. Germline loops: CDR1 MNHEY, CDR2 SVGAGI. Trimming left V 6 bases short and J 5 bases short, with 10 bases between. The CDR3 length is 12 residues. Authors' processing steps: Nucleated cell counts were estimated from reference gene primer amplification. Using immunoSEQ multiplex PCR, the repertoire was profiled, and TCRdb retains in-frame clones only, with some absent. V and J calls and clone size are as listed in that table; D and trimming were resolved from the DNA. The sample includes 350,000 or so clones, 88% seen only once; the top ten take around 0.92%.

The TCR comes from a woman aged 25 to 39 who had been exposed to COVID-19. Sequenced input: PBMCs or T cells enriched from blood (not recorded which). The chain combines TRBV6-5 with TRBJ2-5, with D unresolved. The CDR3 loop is CASRSPAETQYF. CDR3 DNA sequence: TGTGCCAGCAGATCCCCCGCGGAGACCCAGTACTTC.